This is a list of T cell receptor beta chains from one sample in a study of blood T cell repertoires in COVID-19. TCRdb's table, derived via immunoSEQ multiplex PCR, lists solely in-frame clones and lacks some. The table shows some 150,000 clones, with roughly 80% occurring only once. Sequenced input: peripheral blood. These receptors all come from a woman in her 70s with COVID-19, enrolled during active disease. The CDR3 runs from the conserved cysteine through the conserved F or W. D genes are given only for firm matches. Clone size is given for some rows only: seen once, a few or many times, or a class if the clone is expanded.

V: TRBV7-3
J: TRBJ1-2
size: -
D: -
length: 15
CDR3: CASSLDGGSGRSYTF
DNA: TGTGCCAGCAGCTTAGATGGGGGGTCCGGGAGAAGCTACACCTTC

V: TRBV7-9
J: TRBJ1-2
size: -
D: -
length: 12
CDR3: CASSLRGYGYTF
DNA: TGTGCCAGCAGCTTGCGGGGCTATGGCTACACCTTC

V: TRBV28
J: TRBJ1-6
size: few
D: TRBD1
length: 17
CDR3: CASSSPQRAGGYSPLHF
DNA: TGTGCCAGCAGTTCCCCCCAGAGGGCAGGGGGCTATTCACCCCTCCACTTT

V: TRBV19
J: TRBJ2-2
size: -
D: TRBD2
length: 15
CDR3: CASTGRRGTGTELFF
DNA: TGTGCCAGTACCGGGAGGCGTGGCACCGGTACGGAGCTGTTTTTT

V: TRBV30
J: TRBJ1-1
size: -
D: -
length: 14
CDR3: CAWSYIRGSTEAFF
DNA: TGTGCCTGGAGTTACATTAGGGGGAGCACTGAAGCTTTCTTT

V: TRBV10-3
J: TRBJ1-1
size: -
D: -
length: 14
CDR3: CAIMSGGKGTEAFF
DNA: TGTGCCATCATGTCCGGAGGGAAGGGCACTGAAGCTTTCTTT

V: TRBV7-9
J: TRBJ1-2
size: -
D: -
length: 12
CDR3: CASSLVERGYTF
DNA: TGTGCCAGCAGCTTAGTGGAGCGTGGCTACACCTTC

V: TRBV28
J: TRBJ1-1
size: -
D: -
length: 16
CDR3: CASSPENDRINTEAFF
DNA: TGTGCCAGCAGTCCCGAAAACGACAGGATTAACACTGAAGCTTTCTTT

V: TRBV19
J: TRBJ1-1
size: -
D: TRBD1
length: 14
CDR3: CASNYGTGPSEAFF
DNA: TGTGCCAGTAACTATGGGACAGGGCCTTCTGAAGCTTTCTTT

V: TRBV24-1
J: TRBJ2-2
size: -
D: -
length: 14
CDR3: CATSVAVNTGELFF
DNA: TGTGCCACCAGTGTGGCGGTGAACACCGGGGAGCTGTTTTTT

V: TRBV9
J: TRBJ1-5
size: -
D: TRBD1
length: 15
CDR3: CASSTSGGYNQPQHF
DNA: TGTGCCAGCAGTACCTCAGGGGGCTACAATCAGCCCCAGCATTTT

V: TRBV28
J: TRBJ1-1
size: -
D: TRBD1
length: 14
CDR3: CASNPTGGYTEAFF
DNA: TGTGCCAGCAATCCGACAGGGGGATATACTGAAGCTTTCTTT

V: TRBV19
J: TRBJ1-5
size: -
D: -
length: 13
CDR3: CASRGGDYQPQHF
DNA: TGTGCCAGTAGGGGCGGGGACTATCAGCCCCAGCATTTT

V: TRBV7-8
J: TRBJ1-1
size: -
D: TRBD1
length: 15
CDR3: CASSFRGQGASRAFF
DNA: TGTGCCAGCAGCTTTAGGGGACAGGGGGCATCCCGAGCTTTCTTT

V: TRBV7-6
J: TRBJ1-1
size: -
D: -
length: 12
CDR3: CASSQLNTEAFF
DNA: TGTGCCAGCAGCCAGTTGAACACTGAAGCTTTCTTT

V: TRBV18
J: TRBJ2-5
size: -
D: -
length: 13
CDR3: CASSPRFEETQYF
DNA: TGTGCCAGCTCACCGCGTTTCGAAGAGACCCAGTACTTC

V: TRBV19
J: TRBJ1-5
size: -
D: -
length: 15
CDR3: CASSIDSGRDQPQHF
DNA: TGTGCCAGTAGTATCGACAGCGGGAGGGATCAGCCCCAGCATTTT

V: TRBV4-1
J: TRBJ2-7
size: -
D: TRBD2
length: 15
CDR3: CASSQTGEGSYEQYF
DNA: TGCGCCAGCAGCCAGACCGGGGAGGGCTCCTACGAGCAGTACTTC

V: TRBV6-6
J: TRBJ2-7
size: -
D: TRBD2
length: 16
CDR3: CASSYGRLAGTYEQYF
DNA: TGTGCCAGCAGTTACGGTAGGCTAGCGGGGACCTACGAGCAGTACTTC

V: TRBV19
J: TRBJ2-4
size: -
D: -
length: 15
CDR3: CASSILGGSKNIQYF
DNA: TGTGCCAGTAGTATCTTAGGAGGTTCCAAAAACATTCAGTACTTC

V: TRBV5-1
J: TRBJ1-6
size: -
D: -
length: 15
CDR3: CASTLTPGANSPLHF
DNA: TGCGCCAGCACCCTAACCCCTGGGGCCAATTCACCCCTCCACTTT

V: TRBV6-5
J: TRBJ2-1
size: -
D: TRBD2
length: 14
CDR3: CASRGLAGFDEQFF
DNA: TGTGCCAGCAGGGGACTAGCGGGCTTCGATGAGCAGTTCTTC

V: TRBV27
J: TRBJ1-4
size: many
D: TRBD1
length: 13
CDR3: CASRGQPNEKLFF
DNA: TGTGCCAGCAGGGGACAGCCTAATGAAAAACTGTTTTTT

V: TRBV29-1
J: TRBJ1-1
size: -
D: -
length: 12
CDR3: CSVEEKGAEAFF
DNA: TGCAGCGTTGAAGAAAAAGGAGCTGAAGCTTTCTTT

V: TRBV30
J: TRBJ2-7
size: -
D: -
length: 14
CDR3: CAWMPLGGTYEQYF
DNA: TGTGCCTGGATGCCCCTCGGAGGCACCTACGAGCAGTACTTC

V: TRBV19
J: TRBJ1-2
size: -
D: TRBD1
length: 13
CDR3: CASRAQGYYGYTF
DNA: TGTGCCAGTAGGGCACAGGGGTACTATGGCTACACCTTC

V: TRBV6-5
J: TRBJ1-2
size: -
D: TRBD1
length: 12
CDR3: CASSGTAYGYTF
DNA: TGTGCCAGTTCCGGGACAGCCTATGGCTACACCTTC

V: TRBV19
J: TRBJ2-3
size: -
D: TRBD1
length: 18
CDR3: CASRSGPASQGHTDTQYF
DNA: TGTGCCAGTAGAAGCGGTCCCGCGTCACAGGGGCACACAGATACGCAGTATTTT

V: TRBV29-1
J: TRBJ1-4
size: -
D: -
length: 13
CDR3: CSVKDSLTEKLFF
DNA: TGCAGCGTTAAGGACAGTTTAACTGAAAAACTGTTTTTT

V: TRBV19
J: TRBJ1-1
size: once
D: TRBD1
length: 14
CDR3: CASSLGQGRTEAFF
DNA: TGTGCCAGCTCCTTGGGACAGGGACGCACTGAAGCTTTCTTT

V: TRBV6-6
J: TRBJ2-2
size: -
D: TRBD1
length: 13
CDR3: CASSDRETGELFF
DNA: TGTGCCAGCAGCGACAGGGAGACCGGGGAGCTGTTTTTT

V: TRBV7-8
J: TRBJ1-1
size: -
D: -
length: 15
CDR3: CASSPLEGLNTEAFF
DNA: TGTGCCAGCAGCCCTCTAGAGGGCTTGAACACTGAAGCTTTCTTT

V: TRBV5-1
J: TRBJ1-3
size: -
D: -
length: 16
CDR3: CASSLERQGSGNTIYF
DNA: TGCGCCAGCAGCTTGGAAAGGCAGGGGAGTGGAAACACCATATATTTT

V: TRBV3-1/TRBV3-2
J: TRBJ2-5
size: -
D: TRBD2
length: 15
CDR3: CASSQGRALRLTQYF
DNA: TGTGCCAGCAGCCAGGGGAGGGCCTTGAGGTTGACCCAGTACTTC

V: TRBV30
J: TRBJ1-1
size: -
D: -
length: 17
CDR3: CAWSVLEGWTMNTEAFF
DNA: TGTGCCTGGAGTGTACTGGAGGGCTGGACGATGAACACTGAAGCTTTCTTT

V: TRBV29-1
J: TRBJ2-6
size: -
D: -
length: 15
CDR3: CSAWGGEAGANVLTF
DNA: TGCAGCGCTTGGGGTGGGGAGGCTGGGGCCAACGTCCTGACTTTC

V: TRBV24-1
J: TRBJ2-1
size: -
D: -
length: 12
CDR3: CATSDNKHEQFF
DNA: TGTGCCACCAGTGATAATAAGCATGAGCAGTTCTTC

V: TRBV6-1
J: TRBJ2-1
size: -
D: -
length: 16
CDR3: CASSGRIGERYNEQFF
DNA: TGTGCCAGCAGTGGTAGAATCGGGGAGAGGTACAATGAGCAGTTCTTC

V: TRBV5-1
J: TRBJ2-5
size: few
D: TRBD1
length: 15
CDR3: CASSLGSGTGETQYF
DNA: TGCGCCAGCAGCTTGGGGTCTGGGACAGGGGAGACCCAGTACTTC

V: TRBV27
J: TRBJ1-1
size: -
D: TRBD1
length: 16
CDR3: CASSLSSGTVEFEAFF
DNA: TGTGCCAGCAGTTTATCTTCAGGGACAGTGGAGTTTGAAGCTTTCTTT

V: TRBV28
J: TRBJ2-7
size: -
D: -
length: 14
CDR3: CASSLSGSPYEQYF
DNA: TGTGCCAGCAGTTTAAGTGGGAGCCCCTACGAGCAGTACTTC

V: TRBV14
J: TRBJ2-7
size: -
D: -
length: 15
CDR3: CASSQGLSSYYEQYF
DNA: TGTGCCAGCAGCCAAGGCCTCTCCTCCTACTACGAGCAGTACTTC

V: TRBV11-2
J: TRBJ2-1
size: -
D: -
length: 13
CDR3: CASPRSSYNEQFF
DNA: TGTGCCAGCCCTCGGAGCTCCTACAATGAGCAGTTCTTC

V: TRBV6-2/TRBV6-3
J: TRBJ2-1
size: -
D: TRBD2
length: 16
CDR3: CASSKKGTSGGNEQFF
DNA: TGTGCCAGCAGCAAAAAGGGGACTAGCGGGGGGAATGAGCAGTTCTTC

V: TRBV18
J: TRBJ2-5
size: -
D: TRBD2
length: 20
CDR3: CASSPLGHRTSGPTQETQYF
DNA: TGTGCCAGCTCACCCCTTGGACATCGGACTAGCGGGCCGACCCAAGAGACCCAGTACTTC

V: TRBV5-6
J: TRBJ1-3
size: few
D: -
length: 13
CDR3: CASSLVLENTIYF
DNA: TGTGCCAGCAGCTTGGTCTTAGAAAACACCATATATTTT

V: TRBV7-2
J: TRBJ2-1
size: -
D: -
length: 15
CDR3: CASSLRRLARNEQFF
DNA: TGTGCCAGCAGTCTAAGGCGGCTAGCTCGGAATGAGCAGTTCTTC

V: TRBV30
J: TRBJ1-1
size: -
D: -
length: 16
CDR3: CAWSVRGVRVNTEAFF
DNA: TGTGCCTGGAGTGTACGAGGCGTCAGAGTGAACACTGAAGCTTTCTTT